This TCR beta chain was sequenced in a study of T cells in Graves' hyperthyroidism and ophthalmopathy. V lost 3 bases and J 0 bases, leaving 6 bases between the germline ends. The CDR3 covers 13 residues. Aged 18 to 65, the patients had hyperthyroidism that was newly diagnosed and had lasted under 2 months. Researchers took RNA transcripts and amplified the TCR beta CDR3 regions from them. The primer set for the first-round RT-PCR of the TCR CDR3 was HTBI. TCRdb itself ran the multiplex PCR reads through MiXCR, one entry per CDR3 protein. Among 500,000 to 750,000 distinct CDR3 sequences listed, approximately 44% were seen once. At least ten counts were recorded for this clonotype.

The material sequenced was peripheral blood or thyroid tissue (not recorded which). V usage is TRBV12-3 or TRBV12-4 and J usage is TRBJ2-7, with D unclear. This receptor was obtained from a woman in her late teens or twenties with Graves' hyperthyroidism. In DNA form, the CDR3 reads TGTGCCAGCAGTTTGGAACACTCCTACGAGCAGTACTTC. Its protein product is CASSLEHSYEQYF.